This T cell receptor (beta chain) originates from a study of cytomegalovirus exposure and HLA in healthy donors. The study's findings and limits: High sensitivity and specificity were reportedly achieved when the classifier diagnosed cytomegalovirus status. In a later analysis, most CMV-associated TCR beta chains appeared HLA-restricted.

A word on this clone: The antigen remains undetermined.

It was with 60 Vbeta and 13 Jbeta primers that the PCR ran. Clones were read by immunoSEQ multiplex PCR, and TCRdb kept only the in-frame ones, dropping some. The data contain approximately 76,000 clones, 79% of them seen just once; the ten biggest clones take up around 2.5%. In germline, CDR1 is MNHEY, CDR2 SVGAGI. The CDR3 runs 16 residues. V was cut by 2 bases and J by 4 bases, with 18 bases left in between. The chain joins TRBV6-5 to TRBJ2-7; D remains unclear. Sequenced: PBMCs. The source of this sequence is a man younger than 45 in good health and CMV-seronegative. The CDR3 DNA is TGTGCCAGCAGTTACCGGCCAGGCTCCACTCATTACGAGCAGTACTTC. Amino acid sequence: CASSYRPGSTHYEQYF.